Below are 26 T cell receptor beta chains sequenced from a single sample in a study of T cells in Graves' hyperthyroidism and ophthalmopathy (dated by TCRdb to the late 2010s). The library relied on multiplex PCR. Data came from an Illumina HiSeq 2000. TCR beta CDR3 regions were amplified from RNA transcripts. The TCR CDR3 was subjected to a first round of RT-PCR using the HTBI primer set and the Qiagen OneStep RT-PCR kit. TCRdb trimmed the raw reads at Q25, called clones with MiXCR and kept productive beta chains. Entries are consolidated by CDR3 protein sequence, retaining the most common genes and DNA. The sample table contains approximately 400,000 distinct CDR3 sequences; only one count was recorded for about 15% of them. Of the sample, around a third is held by the ten largest clones. The sequenced sample was blood. All receptors derive from a woman in her twenties or thirties with Graves' hyperthyroidism.

This clonotype was counted many times. The V and J genes are TRBV7-8 and TRBJ2-3; D perhaps matches TRBD1 (5 bases). The length of the CDR3 is 15 residues. V was shortened by 3 bases and J by 2 bases, with 12 bases between the two germline ends. CDR1 is SGHVS, CDR2 FQNEAQ, per germline. This chain's CDR3 is CASSFQPGNTDTQYF. CDR3 in DNA: TGTGCCAGCAGCTTTCAACCAGGGAACACAGATACGCAGTATTTT.

The sample holds many counts of this clonotype. This chain links TRBV19 with TRBJ2-5; 9 nucleotides line up with TRBD1. CDR1 and CDR2 (germline): LNHDA, SQIVND (reference sequence). V lost 10 bases, J lost 2 bases, and 14 bases stayed unmatched. This CDR3 spans 16 amino acids. Here the CDR3 DNA reads TGTGCCACCCCCCGGACAGGGGCCGGTGGACAAGAGACCCAGTACTTC. Its translation: CATPRTGAGGQETQYF.

The chain uses TRBV6-9 and TRBJ2-2, with D unresolved. The germline V gene has CDR1 MNHGY and CDR2 SVAAGI. This CDR3 contains 14 residues. V was shortened by 4 bases and J by 4 bases, with 10 bases between the two germline ends. CDR3 protein: CASSSGRATGELFF. CDR3 DNA: TGTGCCAGCAGTTCGGGTAGGGCCACCGGGGAGCTGTTTTTT.

This clonotype was seen ten or more times. The gene calls are TRBV6-1 and TRBJ1-3; 7 nucleotides match TRBD1. V lost 5 bases to trimming and J lost 0 bases; unmatched junction nucleotides: 7. CDR3 length: 16 amino acids. Germline CDR1 MNHNS, CDR2 SASEGT. The CDR3 is CASSKTRTGSGNTIYF. Written as DNA, the CDR3 is TGTGCCAGCAGTAAAACGAGGACAGGCTCTGGAAACACCATATATTTT.

This clonotype showed up just a few times. V usage is TRBV28 and J usage is TRBJ2-7; TRBD1 agrees at 9 bases. The germline CDR1 and CDR2 sequences are MDHEN and SYDVKM. V lost 4 bases to trimming and J lost 5 bases; unmatched junction nucleotides: 12. This CDR3 is built from 16 residues. The CDR3 loop is CASSYQTGTGPNEQYF. The CDR3, as DNA: TGTGCCAGCAGTTACCAAACCGGGACAGGGCCCAACGAGCAGTACTTC.

This clonotype has just a few counts. The J gene is TRBJ1-1, the V gene TRBV20-1; maybe TRBD1 (5 bases). Germline V gene data show CDR1 as DFQATT and CDR2 as SNEGSKA (reference sequence). This CDR3 is built from 14 residues. V shed 3 bases and J shed 5 bases, with 16 bases lying between them. This CDR3 reads CSASIPGGRTEAFF. CDR3 nucleotide sequence: TGCAGTGCTAGCATCCCCGGGGGTCGGACTGAAGCTTTCTTT.

This clonotype was seen repeatedly, ten times or more. Mismatch with germline at one junction end may stem from a read error. This sequence joins TRBV28 and TRBJ2-4; 8 bases map to TRBD1. This CDR3 contains 13 residues. Germline values: CDR1 MDHEN, CDR2 SYDVKM. CDR3 bases: TGTACCAGCCGAAGACAGGGGAGAAACATTCAGTACTTC. This gives the protein CTSRRQGRNIQYF. Full variable domain (rest looked up from reference TRBV28 and TRBJ2-4): DVKVTQSSRYLVKRTGEKVFLECVQDMDHENMFWYRQDPGLGLRLIYFSYDVKMKEKGDIPEGYSVSREKKERFSLILESASTNQTSMYLCTSRRQGRNIQYFGAGTRLSVL.

The chain joins TRBV19 to TRBJ1-1; 7 bases are a match to TRBD1. Germline CDR1 is LNHDA and CDR2 is SQIVND (reference sequence). CDR3 size: 13 residues. V lost 4 bases and J lost 7; bases outside the gene matches: 6. Here the CDR3 reads CASSTTGKNEAFF. The CDR3 region has the DNA TGTGCCAGTAGTACGACAGGGAAAAATGAAGCTTTCTTT.

This clonotype was detected ten times or more. This sequence joins TRBV6-6 and TRBJ2-7; D remains unclear. Germline assignment: CDR1 MNHNY and CDR2 SVGAGI (reference sequence). The CDR3 loop spans 15 amino acids. The V and J ends lost 0 bases and 6 bases respectively, with 15 bases between them. The DNA of the CDR3 is TGTGCCAGCAGTTACTCTAATGACCCTTGGGGCGAGCAGTACTTC. As protein: CASSYSNDPWGEQYF.

This clonotype was detected only once. Its ends do not fully match the called genes, so a read error is possible. The rearrangement links TRBV6-4 to TRBJ2-5, with 7 positions matching TRBD2. The length of the CDR3 is 14 residues. Germline-derived CDR1 and CDR2 are MRHNA and SNTAGT. The CDR3 nucleotides are TGTGCCAGCAGTTACTGGGGGAGGGAAGAGACCCGGTACTTC. It yields the protein CASSYWGREETRYF.

This clonotype showed up just a few times. J is TRBJ2-7 and V is TRBV20-1, with TRBD2 identical over 9 bases. With V trimmed by 6 bases and J by 2 bases, 8 bases remained unmatched. CDR3 length: 14 amino acids. Germline V gives CDR1 DFQATT, CDR2 SNEGSKA (reference sequence). The CDR3 DNA follows: TGCAGTGCCGACGGGCGGGAGGGGGCCTACGAGCAGTACTTC. Residues: CSADGREGAYEQYF.

This rearrangement joins TRBV11-2 to TRBJ2-1, with 11 positions matching TRBD2. Trimming cost V 1 base and J 7 bases; bases outside gene matches: 15. Germline CDR1 and CDR2: SGHAT and FQNNGV. This CDR3 has 19 residues. This chain's CDR3 is CASSLVGRVGSGRGNEQFF. CDR3 in DNA: TGTGCCAGCAGCTTAGTCGGCAGGGTTGGTAGCGGGAGGGGGAATGAGCAGTTCTTC.

Ten or more counts support this clonotype. V is TRBV20-1 and J is TRBJ2-7; possibly TRBD1 for D (5 bases). Looked up from germline, CDR1 is DFQATT and CDR2 is SNEGSKA (reference sequence). This CDR3 region has 14 residues. Trimming shortened V by 6 bases and J by 0 bases, and 15 bases separated the two germline ends. CDR3 sequence (DNA): TGCAGTGCAAAGACCCTAACAGGCTCCTACGAGCAGTACTTC. Its translation: CSAKTLTGSYEQYF.

The table lists this clonotype with a few counts. The rearrangement uses TRBV19 and TRBJ2-7, with 14 bases that match TRBD2. Trimming at V came to 9 bases and at J to 7 bases, leaving 14 bases not matched to a gene. The CDR3 is made up of 16 amino acids. Per germline, CDR1 LNHDA and CDR2 SQIVND (reference sequence). The CDR3 loop is CASGEVGLAGVGEQYF. In DNA form, the CDR3 reads TGTGCCAGCGGAGAAGTGGGACTAGCGGGAGTCGGGGAGCAGTACTTC.

The chain has TRBV7-2 and TRBJ2-1; 9 bases align to TRBD1. The CDR3 extends over 16 amino acids. Germline V gene data show CDR1 as SGHTA and CDR2 as FQGNSA. With 5 bases clipped from V and 7 bases from J, the junction kept 12 bases outside the gene matches. CDR3 protein: CASSARGTGLVNEQFF. The CDR3 DNA follows: TGTGCCAGCAGCGCAAGGGGGACAGGGCTGGTGAATGAGCAGTTCTTC.

This clonotype was seen many times. This chain connects TRBV3-1 to TRBJ2-7; D gene ambiguous. The CDR3 extends over 14 amino acids. Trimming stripped 2 bases from V and 4 bases from J, with 12 bases between. CDR1 and CDR2 (germline): LGHDT, YNNKEL (reference sequence). The CDR3 loop is CASSQSFNGYEQYF. CDR3 DNA: TGTGCCAGCAGCCAAAGCTTTAACGGATACGAGCAGTACTTC.

J is TRBJ2-3 and V is TRBV2; TRBD1 matches at 8 bases. The CDR3 contains 15 residues. Germline V gives CDR1 SNHLY, CDR2 FYNNEI. Trimming at V came to 4 bases and at J to 3 bases, leaving 6 bases not matched to a gene. This CDR3 is CASSGQGAVTDTQYF. CDR3 coding DNA: TGTGCCAGCAGTGGGCAGGGGGCAGTTACAGATACGCAGTATTTT. Looking up the rest from reference TRBV2 and TRBJ2-3 gives the full variable domain: EPEVTQTPSHQVTQMGQEVILRCVPISNHLYFYWYRQILGQKVEFLVSFYNNEISEKSEIFDDQFSVERPDGSNFTLKIRSTKLEDSAMYFCASSGQGAVTDTQYFGPGTRLTVL.

This clonotype was recorded at least ten times. The gene calls are TRBV6-2 or TRBV6-3 and TRBJ2-1, with 7 bases aligning to TRBD2. CDR1 is MNHEY, CDR2 SVGEGT, per germline. The trim removed 2 bases at V and 3 bases at J, leaving 7 bases unmatched. This CDR3 contains 16 residues. CDR3 in DNA: TGTGCCAGCAGTTACGGTGAGGCGGGAGACTACAATGAGCAGTTCTTC. Translation: CASSYGEAGDYNEQFF.

This clonotype has at least ten counts. V gene TRBV12-3 or TRBV12-4 combines with J gene TRBJ2-1; perhaps D is TRBD1 or TRBD2 (5 bases each). The V gene lost 6 bases and the J gene lost 4 bases, with 13 bases spanning the gap. This CDR3 has 14 residues. The CDR3 loop reads CASSRDGKYNEQFF. The DNA for the CDR3 is TGTGCCAGCAGCCGGGACGGTAAATACAATGAGCAGTTCTTC.

There are many counts of this clonotype. The chain has TRBV2 and TRBJ2-1, with D hard to call. Looked up from germline, CDR1 is SNHLY and CDR2 is FYNNEI. The CDR3 is made up of 11 amino acids. The V end was cut by 8 bases, the J end by 3 bases, with 5 bases between. This CDR3 is CASQDYNEQFF. The CDR3 DNA sequence: TGTGCCAGCCAAGACTACAATGAGCAGTTCTTC.

A remark on this clonotype: This may arise from a read error, as a much more abundant clone is one base away. The chain uses TRBV7-2 and TRBJ1-5; no firm D call. The CDR3 covers 13 residues. Germline V gene lookup returns CDR1 SGHTA and CDR2 FQGNSA. CDR3 in DNA: TGTGTCAGCAGCTTAGGCAAGAATCAGCCCCAGCATTTT. Protein: CVSSLGKNQPQHF.

This clonotype was seen at least ten times. V gene TRBV6-1 combines with J gene TRBJ2-3; 10 bases align to TRBD2. CDR3 length: 17 residues. The J segment lost 1 base and the V segment lost 2 bases, leaving 6 bases of the junction unmatched. Germline lookup yields CDR1 MNHNS and CDR2 SASEGT. The CDR3 DNA sequence: TGTGCCAGCAGTGAATTAGCGGGAGGAGACGGCACAGATACGCAGTATTTT. Protein sequence: CASSELAGGDGTDTQYF.

V is TRBV6-1 and J is TRBJ2-1; 12 positions match TRBD2. The CDR3 has 16 residues. Per the germline V gene, CDR1 is MNHNS and CDR2 is SASEGT. Losses at the gene ends were 6 bases for V and 4 bases for J; bases not matched to a gene: 7. CDR3 DNA: TGTGCCAGCAGCCCACGGACTAGCGGGAAATACAATGAGCAGTTCTTC. Residues: CASSPRTSGKYNEQFF.

This sequence joins TRBV7-9 and TRBJ1-1; D not resolved. Trimming took 5 bases from V and 0 from J, leaving 10 bases between them. This CDR3 is 14 amino acids long. Germline V gene sequence: CDR1 SEHNR, CDR2 FQNEAQ (reference sequence). The CDR3 sequence is CASSQSTMNTEAFF. The CDR3 bases are TGTGCCAGCAGCCAGAGTACCATGAACACTGAAGCTTTCTTT. The full variable domain, completed using reference TRBV7-9 and TRBJ1-1, is DTGVSQNPRHKITKRGQNVTFRCDPISEHNRLYWYRQTLGQGPEFLTYFQNEAQLEKSRLLSDRFSAERPKGSFSTLEIQRTEQGDSAMYLCASSQSTMNTEAFFGQGTRLTVV.

This clonotype has a count of ten or more. CDR3 sequence: CSGDGGRRVVETQYF. CDR3 DNA sequence: TGCAGCGGCGATGGGGGTCGGAGGGTAGTCGAGACCCAGTACTTC. This sequence joins TRBV29-1 and TRBJ2-5; weak D call: TRBD2 (6 bases). The CDR3 extends over 15 amino acids. CDR1 is SQVTM and CDR2 is ANQGSEA in the germline V gene. V dropped 7 bases and J dropped 5 bases, with 23 bases sitting between them.

In this sample, this clonotype turned up many times. This sequence joins TRBV11-2 and TRBJ1-5; D remains unclear. Germline V gene sequence: CDR1 SGHAT, CDR2 FQNNGV. CDR3 length: 15 amino acids. Trimming left V 1 base short and J 7 bases short, with 14 bases between. CDR3 residues: CASSLGPGSTQPQHF. DNA for the CDR3: TGTGCCAGCAGCTTAGGGCCGGGTAGCACGCAGCCCCAGCATTTT.